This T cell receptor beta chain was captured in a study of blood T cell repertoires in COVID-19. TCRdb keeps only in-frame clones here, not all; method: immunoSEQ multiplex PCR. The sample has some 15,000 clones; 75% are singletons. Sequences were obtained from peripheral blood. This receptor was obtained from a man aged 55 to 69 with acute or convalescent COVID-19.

The CDR3 coding sequence is TGTGCCAGCAGCCAAGACAGGGGAGTGGCCGGGGAGCTGTTTTTT. Protein sequence: CASSQDRGVAGELFF. The chain carries TRBV7-2 and TRBJ2-2; 8 nucleotides line up with TRBD1. V was clipped by 5 bases and J by 6 bases; unmatched bases: 8. The CDR3 spans 15 residues. Germline V gene sequence: CDR1 SGHTA, CDR2 FQGNSA. The whole variable domain, filled in from reference TRBV7-2 and TRBJ2-2, reads GAGVSQSPSNKVTEKGKDVELRCDPISGHTALYWYRQSLGQGLEFLIYFQGNSAPDKSGLPSDRFSAERTGGSVSTLTIQRTQQEDSAVYLCASSQDRGVAGELFFGEGSRLTVL.